Below are 17 T cell receptor beta chains sequenced from a single sample in a study of blood T cell repertoires in COVID-19. Sequencing used immunoSEQ multiplex PCR; TCRdb keeps in-frame clones, though not all of them. Here the sample spans 300,000 to 400,000 clones, around 90% being singletons. Sequenced material: peripheral blood. Receptor source: a human donor in a cohort sampled during active COVID-19.

The chain is built from TRBV28 and TRBJ1-3, with D possibly TRBD1 on 6 matching bases. The germline V gene encodes CDR1 MDHEN and CDR2 SYDVKM. V dropped 6 bases and J dropped 0 bases, with 12 bases sitting between them. The CDR3 has 15 residues. The CDR3 reads CASRPGQFSGNTIYF. In nucleotides, the CDR3 is TGTGCCAGCAGACCCGGACAGTTCTCTGGAAACACCATATATTTT.

The chain is built from TRBV28 and TRBJ2-1, with TRBD2 identical over 7 bases. The V segment lost 4 bases and the J segment 0 bases; nucleotides outside the gene matches: 15. Germline V CDR1 and CDR2: MDHEN, SYDVKM. The CDR3 is made up of 19 amino acids. Written as DNA, the CDR3 is TGTGCCAGCAGTTCCCCCCCCGGGGGAGGGATAAGCTCCTACAATGAGCAGTTCTTC. It codes for CASSSPPGGGISSYNEQFF.

The rearrangement joins TRBV19 to TRBJ2-5; 11 bases agree with TRBD2. Germline CDR1 and CDR2: LNHDA and SQIVND (reference sequence). Germline trimming cut 4 bases from V and 0 bases from J; bases unmatched to any gene: 1. The CDR3 has 15 residues. Written as DNA, the CDR3 is TGTGCCAGTAGTACTAGCGGGGGGCACCAAGAGACCCAGTACTTC. This gives the protein CASSTSGGHQETQYF.

This CDR3 reads CASRRLGGYEQYF. The CDR3, as DNA: TGTGCCAGCAGGCGGTTGGGGGGATACGAGCAGTACTTC. This rearrangement joins TRBV12-3 or TRBV12-4 to TRBJ2-7; a weak D match, TRBD2 (6 bases). V was pared by 6 bases and J by 4 bases, with 13 bases between. The CDR3 runs to 13 residues.

This chain uses TRBV4-1 with TRBJ2-6; 7 nucleotides line up with TRBD1. Per the germline V gene, CDR1 is MGHRA and CDR2 is YSYEKL. Trimming at V came to 4 bases and at J to 0 bases, leaving 3 bases not matched to a gene. CDR3 length: 16 amino acids. The CDR3 DNA follows: TGCGCCAGCAGCCGACAGGGTTTCTCTGGGGCCAACGTCCTGACTTTC. Protein sequence: CASSRQGFSGANVLTF.

The chain couples TRBV5-1 to TRBJ2-7; TRBD1 aligns across 9 bases. CDR1 and CDR2 (germline): SGHRS, YFSETQ. V lost 3 bases and J lost 4; bases outside the gene matches: 14. CDR3 length equals 17 residues. The CDR3 DNA follows: TGCGCCAGCAGCTCGGGATTAACAGGGGGCAAGTGGTACGAGCAGTACTTC. Its translation: CASSSGLTGGKWYEQYF. The variable domain in full, completed from reference TRBV5-1 and TRBJ2-7, reads KAGVTQTPRYLIKTRGQQVTLSCSPISGHRSVSWYQQTPGQGLQFLFEYFSETQRNKGNFPGRFSGRQFSNSRSEMNVSTLELGDSALYLCASSSGLTGGKWYEQYFGPGTRLTVT.

Here the CDR3 DNA reads TGTGCCAGCAGCGAGTTTCCGGGGGGAAGCACTGAAGCTTTCTTT. It specifies CASSEFPGGSTEAFF. The chain carries TRBV14 and TRBJ1-1; D might be TRBD1 (5 bases). Germline V gene lookup returns CDR1 SGHDN and CDR2 FVKESK. The CDR3 runs 15 residues. With 5 bases removed from V and 4 bases from J, the gap between germline ends came to 17 bases.

The rearrangement joins TRBV5-6 to TRBJ2-7; TRBD1 matches 7 bases. V trimming: 0 bases; J trimming: 8 bases; junction bases outside the gene matches: 2. The length of the CDR3 is 12 residues. Germline V gene data show CDR1 as SGHDT and CDR2 as YYEEEE. The CDR3 region is CASSLDRGKQYF. CDR3 in DNA: TGTGCCAGCAGCTTGGACAGGGGAAAGCAGTACTTC.

V gene TRBV7-8 combines with J gene TRBJ2-2; 9 bases map to TRBD2. CDR1 is SGHVS and CDR2 is FQNEAQ in the germline V gene. The ends lost 1 base at V and 8 bases at J; junction bases unmatched: 8. The CDR3 sequence is 16 residues long. CDR3 protein: CASSLVRGRAAGELFF. CDR3 nucleotide sequence: TGTGCCAGCAGCTTAGTACGCGGGAGGGCCGCGGGGGAGCTGTTTTTT. The full variable domain, rest sourced from reference TRBV7-8 and TRBJ2-2, is GAGVSQSPRYKVAKRGQDVALRCDPISGHVSLFWYQQALGQGPEFLTYFQNEAQLDKSGLPSDRFFAERPEGSVSTLKIQRTQQEDSAVYLCASSLVRGRAAGELFFGEGSRLTVL.

This clone turned up a few times. This chain uses TRBV7-3 with TRBJ1-6; 7 positions agree with TRBD1. Trimming took 4 bases from V and 7 from J; bases not matched to a gene: 4. Germline values: CDR1 SGHTA, CDR2 FQGTGA. The CDR3 is made up of 14 amino acids. CDR3 in amino acids: CASSSGTVNSPLHF. CDR3 DNA: TGTGCCAGCAGCTCCGGGACAGTCAATTCACCCCTCCACTTT.

The J gene is TRBJ1-2, the V gene TRBV6-5; TRBD1 matches at 9 bases. Germline trimming cut 6 bases from V and 1 base from J; bases unmatched to any gene: 6. Per the germline V gene, CDR1 is MNHEY and CDR2 is SVGAGI. This CDR3 comprises 15 residues. This CDR3 is CASSFPTGGNYGYTF. CDR3 nucleotide sequence: TGTGCCAGCAGCTTTCCGACAGGGGGTAACTATGGCTACACCTTC.

V gene TRBV5-1 combines with J gene TRBJ2-5; TRBD2 matches at 8 bases. Germline lookup yields CDR1 SGHRS and CDR2 YFSETQ. This CDR3 region has 14 residues. After removal of 7 bases from V and 7 bases from J, the junction contained 12 bases not matched to a gene. CDR3 loop: CASQGETGGRTQYF. CDR3 in DNA: TGCGCCAGCCAGGGAGAAACGGGGGGGCGGACCCAGTACTTC.

The chain has TRBV7-3 and TRBJ2-1, with 8 nucleotides matching TRBD2. Germline V gene data show CDR1 as SGHTA and CDR2 as FQGTGA. J gave up 8 bases and V 5 bases, and 11 bases lay outside the gene matches. There are 15 residues in the CDR3. The CDR3 is CASSPRGGLFDEQFF. In DNA form, the CDR3 reads TGTGCCAGCAGCCCTCGCGGGGGGCTCTTTGATGAGCAGTTCTTC.

The chain has TRBV6-4 and TRBJ2-1; TRBD2 might be the D (6 bases). The V gene lost 7 bases and the J gene lost 4 bases, with 26 bases spanning the gap. Germline CDR1 is MRHNA and CDR2 is SNTAGT. The CDR3 is made up of 18 amino acids. For the CDR3, the DNA is TGTGCCAGCACCCCCGAAGACGAGCGGGTGACCCCATACAATGAGCAGTTCTTC. As protein: CASTPEDERVTPYNEQFF.

J is TRBJ1-2 and V is TRBV30; 8 bases are a match to TRBD1. V lost 0 bases and J lost 6; bases outside the gene matches: 6. This CDR3 is 14 amino acids long. Per germline, CDR1 GTSNPN and CDR2 SVGIG (reference sequence). CDR3 nucleotide sequence: TGTGCCTGGAGTGTATTATCAGGGGGCGATGGCTACACCTTC. Translated, it gives CAWSVLSGGDGYTF.

The rearrangement links TRBV7-2 to TRBJ1-2, with 7 bases identical to TRBD1. The CDR3 length is 13 residues. V lost 3 bases, J lost 5 bases, and 3 bases stayed unmatched. Germline CDR1 SGHTA, CDR2 FQGNSA. CDR3 DNA sequence: TGTGCCAGCAGCTTCAGGGGGAAGTATGGCTACACCTTC. Translation: CASSFRGKYGYTF. Based on the CDR3 plus reference TRBV7-2 and TRBJ1-2, the full variable domain is GAGVSQSPSNKVTEKGKDVELRCDPISGHTALYWYRQSLGQGLEFLIYFQGNSAPDKSGLPSDRFSAERTGGSVSTLTIQRTQQEDSAVYLCASSFRGKYGYTFGSGTRLTVV.

This clone was observed many times. The chain employs TRBV20-1 and TRBJ2-5; D may be TRBD2 (5 bases). Trimming cost V 3 bases and J 5 bases, with 13 bases left between them. The CDR3 consists of 13 residues. The germline CDR1 and CDR2 sequences are DFQATT and SNEGSKA (reference sequence). CDR3 coding DNA: TGCAGTGCTAGTCTAGAGGGTCTGGAGACCCAGTACTTC. Translating it yields CSASLEGLETQYF.